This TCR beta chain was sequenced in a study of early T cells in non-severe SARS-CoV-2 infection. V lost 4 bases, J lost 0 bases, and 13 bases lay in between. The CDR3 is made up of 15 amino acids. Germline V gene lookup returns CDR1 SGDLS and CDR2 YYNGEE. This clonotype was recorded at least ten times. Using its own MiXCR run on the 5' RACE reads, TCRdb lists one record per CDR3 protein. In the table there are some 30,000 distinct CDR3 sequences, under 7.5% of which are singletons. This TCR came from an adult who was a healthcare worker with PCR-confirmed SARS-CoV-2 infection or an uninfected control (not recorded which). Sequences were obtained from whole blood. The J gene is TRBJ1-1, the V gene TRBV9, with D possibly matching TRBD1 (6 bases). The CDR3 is CASSPQGQMNTEAFF. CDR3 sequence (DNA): TGTGCCAGCAGCCCCCAGGGGCAAATGAACACTGAAGCTTTCTTT.